This TCR beta chain was sequenced for a study of blood T cells in healthy people across ages. For the study at large: Capture by template switching was about one barcoded beta molecule per two T cells.

Samples had at least 6.5 million PBMCs isolated from them. This clonotype showed up just a few times. Antigen: not known. The use of a sample-barcoded 5' primer and a J-beta primer mix characterized a second PCR of about 7 to 12 cycles. MiXCR was run by TCRdb on the 5' RACE reads, yielding one entry per CDR3 protein. The sample records about 1 million distinct CDR3 sequences, 40% to 50% being singletons. Overall study results and limits: Possibly confounding the expanded clonotype changes was the fact that donor CMV status was unknown. Comparison with aged donors showed that long-lived donors had more naive CD4+ cells and higher diversity.

This CDR3 spans 13 amino acids. Per the germline V gene, CDR1 is SGHVS and CDR2 is FQNEAQ. The trim removed 3 bases at V and 5 bases at J, leaving 1 base unmatched. The sequence was obtained from a woman aged 60-75 years in good health. The sample was blood. This rearrangement joins TRBV7-8 to TRBJ2-1; 7 bases line up with TRBD1. CDR3 nucleotides: TGTGCCAGCAGCTTCGGACAGGACAATGAGCAGTTCTTC. As protein: CASSFGQDNEQFF. The entire variable domain, with the rest obtained from reference TRBV7-8 and TRBJ2-1, is as follows: GAGVSQSPRYKVAKRGQDVALRCDPISGHVSLFWYQQALGQGPEFLTYFQNEAQLDKSGLPSDRFFAERPEGSVSTLKIQRTQQEDSAVYLCASSFGQDNEQFFGPGTRLTVL.